These 28 T cell receptor beta chains were all obtained from the same sample, sequenced in a study of T-cell reconstitution after alpha-beta-depleted transplantation in children. This sample's TCRbeta library carried unique molecular identifier barcodes. TCRdb processed the PCR reads anew with MiXCR; each CDR3 protein has one entry. The sample lists fewer than 700,000 distinct CDR3 sequences, around 23% seen once, with roughly 13% in the top ten. The sample consisted of PBMCs, mostly from graft donor cells, taken 360 days after TCRalphabeta/CD19-depleted stem cell transplant. The source of these receptors is a boy in the first two years of life who had a stem cell transplant for acute myeloid leukemia, so the T cells may come from the graft donor.

This clonotype was observed a few times. This chain connects TRBV6-5 to TRBJ2-5; D gene uncertain. The CDR3 totals 15 residues. Germline CDR1 is MNHEY and CDR2 is SVGAGI. Trimming removed 4 bases from V and 4 bases from J, with 16 bases in between. CDR3 loop: CASSSPSLLGETQYF. The DNA of the CDR3 is TGTGCCAGCAGTTCCCCGAGCCTACTCGGAGAGACCCAGTACTTC.

The CDR3 DNA reads TGTGCCAGCAAGGACAGGCAAGAGGAAAAACTGTTTTTT. Its translation: CASKDRQEEKLFF. This chain uses TRBV6-6 with TRBJ1-4, with 7 bases lining up with TRBD1. The CDR3 is 13 amino acids. The V gene end was trimmed by 7 bases and the J gene end by 8 bases; junction bases not matched to a gene: 7. Per germline, CDR1 MNHNY and CDR2 SVGAGI (reference sequence).

The gene calls are TRBV12-5 and TRBJ2-7; D uncertain. V was clipped by 6 bases and J by 0 bases, with 6 bases between them. Per germline, CDR1 LGHNT and CDR2 FRNRAP. The length of the CDR3 is 12 residues. The CDR3, as DNA: TGTGCTAGTGGCCCACACTCCTACGAGCAGTACTTC. Its translation is CASGPHSYEQYF.

The rearrangement joins TRBV6-2 or TRBV6-3 to TRBJ1-5; D gene unclear. Trimming stripped 7 bases from V and 2 bases from J, with 9 bases between. CDR3 length: 13 residues. Per germline, CDR1 MNHEY and CDR2 SVGEGT. CDR3 DNA sequence: TGTGCCAGCACCCTAGGAGGCAATCAGCCCCAGCATTTT. This codes for CASTLGGNQPQHF.

The chain uses TRBV7-2 and TRBJ1-5; D is unclear. The CDR3 contains 14 residues. Trimming removed 2 bases at V and 10 bases at J, with 15 bases between. Germline assignment: CDR1 SGHTA and CDR2 FQGNSA. DNA for the CDR3: TGTGCCAGCAGCTTATATTCCAGCTTGGGTCCCCAGCATTTT. Translation gives CASSLYSSLGPQHF.

The V and J genes are TRBV29-1 and TRBJ2-5, with unresolved D. This CDR3 has 14 residues. Germline CDR1 reads SQVTM; CDR2 reads ANQGSEA. Trimming removed 4 bases at V and 2 bases at J, with 14 bases between. The CDR3: CSVVRVPRQETQYF. CDR3 sequence (DNA): TGCAGCGTTGTACGGGTACCTAGACAAGAGACCCAGTACTTC.

This clonotype was seen repeatedly, ten times or more. The J gene is TRBJ1-1, the V gene TRBV10-3; TRBD1 agrees at 7 bases. Germline trimming cut 6 bases from V and 6 bases from J; bases unmatched to any gene: 7. The CDR3 extends over 13 amino acids. Looked up from germline, CDR1 is ENHRY and CDR2 is SYGVKD. In nucleotides, the CDR3 is TGTGCCATCAGGGGACAGAAGAATCCTGAAGCTTTCTTT. Its protein is CAIRGQKNPEAFF.

This clonotype was observed a handful of times. The rearrangement uses TRBV12-3 or TRBV12-4 and TRBJ2-1; no definite D call. V lost 3 bases to trimming and J lost 4 bases, with 7 bases between them. The CDR3 covers 13 residues. The CDR3 spells CASSFIGYNEQFF. CDR3 DNA: TGTGCCAGCAGTTTTATAGGGTACAATGAGCAGTTCTTC.

In its sample, this clonotype was seen a few times. The CDR3 region is CATSDLNVRGSTDTQYF. In DNA, the CDR3 is TGTGCCACCAGTGATTTAAATGTCAGGGGAAGCACAGATACGCAGTATTTT. The chain joins TRBV24-1 to TRBJ2-3; D is perhaps TRBD1 (6 bases). Germline V gene data show CDR1 as KGHDR and CDR2 as SFDVKD. The V gene lost 1 base and the J gene lost 0 bases, with 13 bases spanning the gap. The CDR3 runs to 17 residues.

The J gene is TRBJ2-1, the V gene TRBV27; weak D call: TRBD2 (6 bases). This CDR3 has 15 residues. Germline CDR1 is MNHEY and CDR2 is SMNVEV (reference sequence). Trimming cost V 6 bases and J 4 bases, with 16 bases left between them. CDR3 sequence (DNA): TGTGCCAGCAGGTATGCGGGACTGGAATACAATGAGCAGTTCTTC. Translating it yields CASRYAGLEYNEQFF.

The table lists this clonotype with a few counts. The genes are TRBV6-1 and TRBJ2-5, with 8 bases aligning to TRBD1. This CDR3 has 14 residues. Trimming took 6 bases from V and 0 from J; bases not matched to a gene: 3. The germline V gene has CDR1 MNHNS and CDR2 SASEGT. In nucleotides, the CDR3 is TGTGCCAGCAGATCAGGGGGCTACCAAGAGACCCAGTACTTC. As protein: CASRSGGYQETQYF.

This clonotype is a singleton in its sample. The gene calls are TRBV7-6 and TRBJ2-1, with a possible D match to TRBD2 (5 bases). The CDR3 loop spans 11 amino acids. V was shortened by 5 bases and J by 10 bases, with 9 bases between the two germline ends. Looked up from germline, CDR1 is SGHVS and CDR2 is FNYEAQ. The CDR3 bases are TGTGCCAGCAGCCGAGGGCGGGAGCAGTTCTTC. Translated: CASSRGREQFF.

This sequence joins TRBV18 and TRBJ2-7; no firm D call. The CDR3 covers 14 residues. CDR1 is KGHSH, CDR2 LQKENI, per germline. With 5 bases removed from V and 0 bases from J, the gap between germline ends came to 11 bases. Written as DNA, the CDR3 is TGTGCCAGCTCAGCCTACCCAAGCTCCTACGAGCAGTACTTC. Amino acids: CASSAYPSSYEQYF.

This clonotype has more than one count but fewer than ten. The genes are TRBV6-1 and TRBJ2-2; 9 bases fit TRBD1. In germline, CDR1 is MNHNS, CDR2 SASEGT. The CDR3 loop spans 13 amino acids. The trim removed 6 bases at V and 8 bases at J, leaving 4 bases unmatched. CDR3 in DNA: TGTGCCAGCAGCCTGACAGGGGGGGGGGAGCTGTTTTTT. This translates into CASSLTGGGELFF.

The sample holds one count of this clonotype. The genes are TRBV27 and TRBJ2-3; a weak D match, TRBD1 (6 bases). Germline V gene lookup returns CDR1 MNHEY and CDR2 SMNVEV (reference sequence). CDR3 length: 16 residues. Between the trimmed V and J ends, which lost 3 bases and 1 base, there was a span of 14 bases. Written as DNA, the CDR3 is TGTGCCAGCAGTTTGCCTACAGGGATCGGCACAGATACGCAGTATTTT. Residues: CASSLPTGIGTDTQYF.

This clonotype appeared many times. The rearrangement links TRBV4-3 to TRBJ2-1, with 13 positions matching TRBD2. Germline V gene lookup returns CDR1 LGHNA and CDR2 YSLEER. Losses at the gene ends were 0 bases for V and 4 bases for J; bases not matched to a gene: 9. This CDR3 region has 19 residues. CDR3: CASSQEAPGLAGMYNEQFF. DNA for the CDR3: TGCGCCAGCAGCCAAGAGGCACCGGGACTAGCGGGGATGTACAATGAGCAGTTCTTC.

The rearrangement joins TRBV5-6 to TRBJ2-3; a weak D match, TRBD1 (5 bases). The CDR3 sequence is 16 residues long. V was cut by 0 bases and J by 4 bases, with 15 bases left in between. Germline V gene lookup returns CDR1 SGHDT and CDR2 YYEEEE. CDR3: CASSLGQLKLADTQYF. CDR3 in DNA: TGTGCCAGCAGCTTGGGACAGTTAAAGTTGGCAGATACGCAGTATTTT.

The V gene is TRBV20-1, the J gene TRBJ2-5; D possibly corresponds to TRBD2 (6 bases). In germline, CDR1 is DFQATT, CDR2 SNEGSKA (reference sequence). This CDR3 contains 15 residues. V was shortened by 0 bases and J by 1 base, with 12 bases between the two germline ends. The CDR3 DNA sequence: TGCAGTGCTAGAGATCGGAGGGTAGTCCAAGAGACCCAGTACTTC. Its protein product is CSARDRRVVQETQYF.

This clonotype was seen a handful of times. The chain recombines TRBV25-1 with TRBJ2-3; a possible D gene is TRBD1 (6 bases). With 4 bases removed from V and 3 bases from J, the gap between germline ends came to 8 bases. Germline V gives CDR1 MGHDK, CDR2 SYGVNS. This CDR3 has 13 amino acids. The CDR3 here is CASSATGTDTQYF. CDR3 sequence (DNA): TGTGCCAGCAGTGCGACAGGTACAGATACGCAGTATTTT.

The V gene is TRBV15, the J gene TRBJ2-3, with D hard to call. V lost 3 bases and J 4 bases, leaving 11 bases between the germline ends. The germline V gene has CDR1 LNHNV and CDR2 YYDKDF (reference sequence). CDR3 length: 14 residues. The CDR3 is CATSSSPAADTQYF. DNA of the CDR3: TGTGCCACCAGCAGTAGCCCGGCCGCAGATACGCAGTATTTT.

This clonotype occurred a few times. In nucleotides, the CDR3 is TGCAGTGCTAGTGAAACAGGGTCTAGCTCCTACAATGAGCAGTTCTTC. It encodes CSASETGSSSYNEQFF. The V call is TRBV20-1, the J call TRBJ2-1; tentatively, D is TRBD1 (6 bases). The CDR3 extends over 16 amino acids. With 3 bases removed from V and 0 bases from J, the gap between germline ends came to 15 bases. CDR1 DFQATT and CDR2 SNEGSKA come from the germline V gene (reference sequence).

This clonotype was recorded a few times. This chain links TRBV20-1 with TRBJ1-5; D uncertain. V gave up 5 bases and J gave up 1 base, with 9 bases separating them. The CDR3 consists of 13 residues. Germline lookup yields CDR1 DFQATT and CDR2 SNEGSKA (reference sequence). This CDR3 is CSALTESNQPQHF. CDR3 bases: TGCAGTGCTTTGACTGAAAGCAATCAGCCCCAGCATTTT.

The chain recombines TRBV12-3 or TRBV12-4 with TRBJ1-1; perhaps TRBD1 as D (6 bases). The CDR3 has 14 amino acids. V lost 5 bases, J lost 1 base, and 11 bases lay in between. CDR3 loop: CASSNRERNTEAFF. The CDR3 DNA is TGTGCCAGCAGTAACAGGGAGAGGAACACTGAAGCTTTCTTT.

Only one count was recorded for this clonotype. The V and J genes are TRBV5-1 and TRBJ2-2; 15 bases are shared with TRBD2. Germline-derived CDR1 and CDR2 are SGHRS and YFSETQ. There are 16 residues in the CDR3. The J segment lost 4 bases and the V segment lost 3 bases, leaving 1 base of the junction unmatched. In DNA, the CDR3 is TGCGCCAGCAGCTGGACTAGCGGGGGGGCCACCGGGGAGCTGTTTTTT. It encodes CASSWTSGGATGELFF.

A few counts support this clonotype. The chain uses TRBV10-3 and TRBJ2-7; D is perhaps TRBD1 (5 bases). Germline loops: CDR1 ENHRY, CDR2 SYGVKD. This CDR3 region has 15 residues. The V gene lost 8 bases and the J gene lost 3 bases, with 20 bases spanning the gap. This CDR3 reads CAIGLMTEEFYEQYV. The CDR3 DNA follows: TGTGCCATCGGTTTAATGACAGAAGAATTCTACGAGCAGTACGTC.

The chain combines TRBV18 with TRBJ2-1, with D uncertain. Germline V CDR1 and CDR2: KGHSH, LQKENI. The CDR3 consists of 11 residues. Between the trimmed V and J ends, which lost 6 bases and 14 bases, there was a span of 14 bases. CDR3 region: CASSASLPEFF. As DNA, the CDR3 is TGTGCCAGCTCCGCCTCCCTACCGGAGTTCTTC. The full variable domain, with the rest looked up from reference TRBV18 and TRBJ2-1, is NAGVMQNPRHLVRRRGQEARLRCSPMKGHSHVYWYRQLPEEGLKFMVYLQKENIIDESGMPKERFSAEFPKEGPSILRIQQVVRGDSAAYFCASSASLPEFFGPGTRLTVL.

This clonotype was seen repeatedly, ten times or more. The rearrangement uses TRBV6-2 or TRBV6-3 and TRBJ2-1; possibly TRBD2 for D (5 bases). V was shortened by 5 bases and J by 0 bases, with 17 bases between the two germline ends. This CDR3 region has 17 residues. Per germline, CDR1 MNHEY and CDR2 SVGEGT. The CDR3 coding sequence is TGTGCCAGCAGTCTCTCCAAACTAGAGAGCTCCTACAATGAGCAGTTCTTC. Protein product: CASSLSKLESSYNEQFF.

V and J are TRBV5-1 and TRBJ2-2; 9 nucleotides line up with TRBD1. J gave up 3 bases and V 4 bases, and 7 bases lay outside the gene matches. This CDR3 is 16 amino acids long. Germline CDR1 reads SGHRS; CDR2 reads YFSETQ. In DNA form, the CDR3 reads TGCGCCAGCAGCCTGACCGGGACAGGGTACACCGGGGAGCTGTTTTTT. Its protein is CASSLTGTGYTGELFF.